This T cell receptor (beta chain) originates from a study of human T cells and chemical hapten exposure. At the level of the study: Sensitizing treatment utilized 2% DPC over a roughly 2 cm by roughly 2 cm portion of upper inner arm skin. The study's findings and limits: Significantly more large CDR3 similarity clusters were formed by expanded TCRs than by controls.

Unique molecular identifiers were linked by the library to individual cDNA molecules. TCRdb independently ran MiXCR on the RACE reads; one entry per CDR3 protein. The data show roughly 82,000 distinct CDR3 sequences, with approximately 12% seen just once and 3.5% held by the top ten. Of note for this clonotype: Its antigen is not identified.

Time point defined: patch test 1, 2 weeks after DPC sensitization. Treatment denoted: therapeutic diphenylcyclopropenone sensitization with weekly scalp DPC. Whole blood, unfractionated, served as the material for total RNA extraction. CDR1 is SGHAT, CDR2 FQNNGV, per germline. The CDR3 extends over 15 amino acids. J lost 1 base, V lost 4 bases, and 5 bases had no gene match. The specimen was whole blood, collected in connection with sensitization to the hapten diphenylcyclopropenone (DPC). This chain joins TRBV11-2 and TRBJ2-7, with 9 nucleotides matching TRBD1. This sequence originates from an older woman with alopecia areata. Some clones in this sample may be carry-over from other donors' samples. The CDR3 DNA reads TGTGCCAGCAGCTACGGGACAGGGAGATCCTACGAGCAGTACTTC. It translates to CASSYGTGRSYEQYF.